This T cell receptor (beta chain) is drawn from a study of blood T cell repertoires in COVID-19. The overall study: Collection of acute and convalescent COVID-19 samples took place in the United States, Italy and Spain. T cells, B-cell-depleted T cells, or PBMCs supplied cDNA or gDNA.

Original analysis: How many nucleated cells were present was estimated from reference gene primer amplification. The data were produced by immunoSEQ multiplex PCR, yet TCRdb's version contains in-frame clones alone and is incomplete. V, J and clone size were drawn from that table, and D and trimming were deduced from the DNA. The repertoire holds 250,000 or so clones, with 85% as singletons. The germline V and J ends were trimmed by 4 bases and 5 bases, with 3 bases remaining between them. The CDR3 length is 11 residues. This chain connects TRBV12-3 or TRBV12-4 to TRBJ1-5; D gene unclear. The sequence came from a woman aged 60-75 years with active or convalescent COVID-19. Sequences were obtained from peripheral blood. The DNA for the CDR3 is TGTGCCAGCAGTTCGGATCAGCCCCAGCATTTT. Protein product: CASSSDQPQHF.